This T cell receptor beta chain comes out of a study of T cells in Graves' hyperthyroidism and ophthalmopathy (dated by TCRdb to 2018 to 2020). The study in broad terms: Peripheral blood samples were taken at the time of initial diagnosis, prior to any treatment. The 100 or so discovery patients were randomly split 7:3 into training and test sets. TCR Vbeta CDR3 sequencing of some 140 peripheral blood samples (roughly 43 ophthalmopathy, 75 or so hyperthyroidism and some 17 progressor patients) is reported in the paper. An independent validation cohort of some 18 hyperthyroidism patients and approximately 16 patients who later progressed to ophthalmopathy tested prospective prediction of ophthalmopathy. To identify TCR V-J signatures that set the groups apart, the researchers used a discovery cohort of about a hundred patients, made up of 43 with Graves' ophthalmopathy and about 55 with stable Graves' hyperthyroidism. Once sampling was done, hyperthyroidism patients were given methimazole at a starting dose of 30 mg daily, whereas ophthalmopathy patients were given high-dose intravenous methylprednisolone. The study also compared thyroid tissue and blood T-cell repertoires from about 6 Graves' hyperthyroidism patients.

Between the V and J ends, shortened by 7 bases and 7 bases respectively, the junction contains 25 bases. The CDR3 spans 17 residues, from the cysteine through the phenylalanine. Just the 51-base CDR3 DNA is kept, in frame starting at base 1. Moderately to severely active disease, a Clinical Activity Score of at least 3, a NOSPECS grade of at least 4, and a duration under 3 months were present in ophthalmopathy patients. Any patient with an uncontrolled infection, another autoimmune disease, pregnancy or lactation was excluded. Diagnoses were established on the basis of clinical symptoms, serum thyroxine and TRAb, thyroid ultrasound, and orbital computed tomography. PBMCs were isolated from 8 to 10 ml of fresh peripheral blood by Ficoll-Paque density gradient centrifugation. Total RNA was extracted with Trizol reagent, and quality was checked on an Agilent 2100 Bioanalyzer. Paper-wide results and their limitations: In cross-validation, a model built on a 13 V-J signature told ophthalmopathy apart from stable hyperthyroidism with approximately 90% sensitivity and roughly 83% specificity, and in testing the same model reached 80%/75%. In validation, progression to ophthalmopathy was predicted by the model with nearly 71% sensitivity and nearly 75% specificity, a median of approximately 6.5 months before onset. Sample size was not statistically predetermined, and blinding of investigators to group allocation was not performed. Most expanded thyroid clonotypes (frequency above 0.001) were also detected in blood, suggesting blood repertoires may reflect thyroid immune responses.

The TCR beta CDR3 regions were amplified from RNA transcripts. The TCR CDR3 was subjected to a first round of RT-PCR using the HTBI primer set and the Qiagen OneStep RT-PCR kit. Libraries were constructed in a second round of multiplex PCR, after which size selection and purification were performed. The libraries were sequenced on an Illumina HiSeq2000 using paired-end 100 bp reads. The source study handled its data this way. SOAPnuke was used to process the raw data, throwing out any read that contained adapters or uncalled bases, had a mean Phred below 15, or lacked an exact constant-primer or identifier match. COPE v1.2.5 was used to merge high-quality paired reads, and clonotypes were defined as unique nucleotide sequences. Clonotypes were aligned to IMGT TRBV, TRBD and TRBJ reference segments using MiTCR v1.1. Analysis was restricted to V-J combinations with a frequency above 0.0001, which covered 99% to 99.2% of repertoires. A TCS score was defined as the ratio of F50 (clonal expansion) to E x V (chaos), with BLOSUM62-based TCRdist applied between CDR3 peptides within each V-J. Welch's t-statistics and random forest reduced around 550 V-J features to 10 to 15, which were used in a naive Bayes classifier (R e1071). The similarity between thyroid and blood repertoires was quantified using the Morisita-Horn index. In TCRdb, the public reads were trimmed at Q25 with fastp and aligned with MiXCR, with productive beta chains retained. Each CDR3 protein appears once, grouped with its most common genes and DNA. These V and J calls originate from TCRdb's pipeline instead of the authors' own analysis. The sample contains 550,000 to 700,000 distinct CDR3 sequences, about 15% of them found a single time. The top ten clonotypes cover around 4% of the sample.

For this clonotype: Its binding antigen is unknown. The sample holds no much larger clone one base away, and base qualities are not on file.

Recombination joined TRBV12-3 or TRBV12-4 with TRBJ1-4; the best D guess is TRBD1, with 6 bases matching. The clonotype was recovered from a middle-aged woman with Graves' ophthalmopathy. The specimen sequenced was blood. The CDR3 amino acid sequence is: CASTSGGAGVLSEKLFF. The bases read TGTGCCAGCACCTCTGGGGGGGCGGGTGTTCTTTCTGAAAAACTGTTTTTT.